The rows below give T cell receptor beta chains drawn from one sample of a study of shared clonotypes between healthy human individuals. Here immunoSEQ multiplex PCR was the method, and the copy in TCRdb shows in-frame clones only, minus some. The data show roughly 2.5 million clones, around 94% seen once. Sequencing used naive CD4+ T cells sorted from blood. The receptor source for this set is a man between 18 and 29 years old in good health. CDR3s include the opening cysteine and the closing phenylalanine or tryptophan. Each record gives: CDR3 protein, CDR3 DNA, J gene, V gene, CDR3 length, D gene, clone size. The D gene is left open where the match is weak. Clone size, where shown, is once, few, many, or a class for clones that have expanded.

CASSLSLHSGQETQYF | TGCGCCAGCAGCTTGTCGTTACATAGCGGTCAAGAGACCCAGTACTTC | TRBJ2-5 | TRBV5-1 | 16 | . | .
CASSLETTGQGSPLHF | TGCGCCAGCAGCTTGGAGACCACAGGGCAAGGCTCACCCCTCCACTTT | TRBJ1-6 | TRBV5-1 | 16 | . | .
CASNRQGANEQYF | TGTGCCAGCAATCGACAGGGCGCCAACGAGCAGTACTTC | TRBJ2-7 | TRBV6-5 | 13 | TRBD1 | .
CASSLDLTGELFF | TGTGCCAGCAGCCTCGACCTCACCGGGGAGCTGTTTTTT | TRBJ2-2 | TRBV7-3 | 13 | . | .
CSVRDGFLNTEAFF | TGCAGCGTTCGGGACGGATTTTTGAACACTGAAGCTTTCTTT | TRBJ1-1 | TRBV29-1 | 14 | . | few
CASSPSGVSTDTQYF | TGTGCCAGCAGCCCGAGCGGGGTAAGCACAGATACGCAGTATTTT | TRBJ2-3 | TRBV7-9 | 15 | TRBD2 | .
CASSSSDVFDYTF | TGTGCCAGCAGCTCGTCGGACGTTTTCGACTACACCTTC | TRBJ1-2 | TRBV7-6 | 13 | . | .
CASSIYSGYGYTF | TGTGCCAGTAGTATATATTCCGGCTATGGCTACACCTTC | TRBJ1-2 | TRBV19 | 13 | . | .
CASSLMGGSGNTIYF | TGCGCCAGCAGCTTGATGGGGGGATCTGGAAACACCATATATTTT | TRBJ1-3 | TRBV5-1 | 15 | . | .
CSVGEGPTNEQFF | TGCAGCGTTGGGGAGGGGCCGACAAATGAGCAGTTCTTC | TRBJ2-1 | TRBV29-1 | 13 | TRBD2 | .
CASSVDGGAGGTYEQYF | TGTGCCAGCAGCGTAGATGGGGGAGCGGGAGGGACTTACGAGCAGTACTTC | TRBJ2-7 | TRBV9 | 17 | TRBD2 | once